Below are 5 T cell receptor beta chains sequenced from a single sample in a study of blood T cell repertoires in COVID-19 (dated by TCRdb to the early 2020s). The library was built by means of the immunoSEQ multiplex PCR assay. TCRdb took over this immuneACCESS table, retaining in-frame rearrangements with V and J assigned. Such tables are incomplete; in checked studies, under half of the missing clones stem from an unresolved V gene, and the remainder is unexplained. The sample table lists 650,000 to 800,000 clones, 85% to 90% of them with a count of one. The ten largest clones capture 0.2% to 0.3% of the sample. Sequenced material: peripheral blood. Every receptor here comes from a young woman with acute or convalescent COVID-19.

The rearrangement uses TRBV24-1 and TRBJ2-2; D remains ambiguous. This CDR3 is 15 amino acids long. The germline V gene has CDR1 KGHDR and CDR2 SFDVKD. The V gene lost 2 bases and the J gene lost 5 bases, with 11 bases spanning the gap. The CDR3 protein is CATSDWSVETGELFF. CDR3 DNA: TGTGCCACCAGTGATTGGTCGGTAGAAACCGGGGAGCTGTTTTTT.

The sample holds one count of this clone. J is TRBJ1-5 and V is TRBV7-2; 9 positions agree with TRBD1. J lost 2 bases, V lost 5 bases, and 7 bases had no gene match. The CDR3 covers 16 residues. The germline CDR1 and CDR2 sequences are SGHTA and FQGNSA. The CDR3 is CASSLNRDRGNQPQHF. The CDR3 DNA sequence: TGTGCCAGCAGCCTTAACCGGGACAGGGGCAATCAGCCCCAGCATTTT.

The chain has TRBV29-1 and TRBJ2-7; 7 bases are shared with TRBD1. The J segment lost 5 bases and the V segment lost 6 bases, leaving 10 bases of the junction unmatched. Germline-derived CDR1 and CDR2 are SQVTM and ANQGSEA. The length of the CDR3 is 13 residues. CDR3 sequence: CSVDDRALHEQYF. Here the CDR3 DNA reads TGCAGCGTCGACGACAGGGCCCTTCACGAGCAGTACTTC.

V is TRBV18 and J is TRBJ1-4, with D possibly being TRBD1 (5 bases). CDR1 and CDR2 (germline): KGHSH, LQKENI. The CDR3 runs 16 residues. V was cut by 3 bases and J by 3 bases, with 14 bases left in between. Here the CDR3 DNA reads TGTGCCAGCTCACCGGATTCGGGGGTTGCTAATGAAAAACTGTTTTTT. Protein sequence: CASSPDSGVANEKLFF.

This clone was counted a few times. This rearrangement joins TRBV6-5 to TRBJ1-1; 8 nucleotides match TRBD1. This CDR3 is 13 amino acids long. V lost 6 bases and J lost 4; bases outside the gene matches: 4. CDR1 MNHEY and CDR2 SVGAGI come from the germline V gene. The CDR3 DNA reads TGTGCCAGCAGACCACAGGGGGGCACTGAAGCTTTCTTT. It yields the protein CASRPQGGTEAFF.